This TCR beta chain appears in the sequencing data of a study of identical twins (TCRdb year 2016). Notes on the research overall: To test whether fetal clonotypes persist, the study used deep sequencing on TCR alpha and beta repertoires from monozygotic twins, unrelated adults of various ages, and cord blood. Replicate twin experiments were performed at different times using different library preparation protocols to rule out contamination. Summary of the overall study and its limitations: Conclusions relied on cross-sectional statistical analysis, since the same donors could not be followed over many years. In monozygotic twins, out-of-frame TCR alpha sharing was systematically underestimated by recombination models, although the models agreed with sharing between unrelated individuals. Excess twin sharing in beta out-of-frame sequences was weaker because fewer shared sequences lowered the signal-to-noise ratio. Compared with coincidental sharing between unrelated individuals, an excess of low generation-probability sequences was observed among out-of-frame TCR alpha sequences shared between twins. Invariant T cells such as MAIT and iNKT could partly confound zero-insertion analyses, though diverse VJ usage argued against this for most clonotypes. Abundant cord blood beta clonotypes carried fewer insertions; young adult naive repertoires showed a weaker similar trend, while memory repertoires showed none.

Only healthy Caucasian donors were included. Three pairs of female monozygotic twins, all aged roughly 18 to 29 years, made up the twin cohort. Positive isolation kits from Invitrogen were used to isolate the CD4+ and CD8+ T cell populations. The CDR3, cysteine through phenylalanine, is 14 amino acids long. The entry retains the CDR3 DNA only, 42 bases that are in frame from base 1. CDR1 and CDR2 are read off the germline V gene (reference sequence) as SEHNR and FQNEAQ. Trimming removed 2 bases from V and 2 bases from J, leaving 9 bases between the germline ends. The library was generated by 5' RACE. Sequencing was performed on an Illumina HiSeq 2000. A universal primer binding site was added through template switching, and the final cDNA carried a unique molecular identifier so that TCR cDNA molecules could be counted accurately. Specific primers in the conserved constant-segment region were used to synthesize first-strand cDNA for the TCR alpha and beta chains. To control for contamination, every cDNA library was double barcoded, receiving both a SMART-Mk sample barcode and Illumina barcodes. TruSeq adapter sequences and Illumina sample barcodes were added in two successive PCR steps. Sequencing of the TCR alpha and beta cDNA libraries was done on the Illumina HiSeq platform using custom primers. Under the source paper's analysis protocol: Unique molecular identifiers were extracted from raw reads with MiGEC, and CDR3 positions were determined with MiXCR. For each individual, recombination models were inferred using an EM algorithm with the repgenHMM and IGoR tools. The analysis of shared clonotypes was done with the tcR package in R, with sharing normalized by the product of cloneset sizes. Out-of-frame nonproductive sequences were analyzed to study raw recombination free of thymic and clonal selection effects. Clones were called with MiXCR by TCRdb after fastp trimmed the public reads at Q25, and only in-frame beta chains were retained. Every CDR3 protein is listed once, alongside the most common genes and DNA of its rows. In this record, the V and J calls reflect TCRdb's handling and not the investigators' own analysis. The sample profile shows 200,000 to 250,000 distinct CDR3 sequences; around 7.6% of them were found once. Over 5% of the sample rests with the top ten.

This clonotype was counted many times. Its antigen is still unknown. No base quality values were provided; no much bigger clone lies one nucleotide off. These data were also filed under a second study, of yellow fever vaccine responses in identical twins. That second report states: According to the authors, the vaccine-induced T cell response in identical twins seemed to be partly convergent and partly specific to each individual. The study precisely tracked vaccine-responding T cell clones in identical twins.

The V and J segments used are TRBV7-9 and TRBJ1-2; TRBD1 might be the D gene, on 5 matching bases. Source material: CD8+ T cells sorted from blood. The TCR was taken from a woman aged 18-30 years in good health. CDR3 protein: CASSLFGGNYGYTF. The nucleotide sequence reads TGTGCCAGCAGCTTATTCGGGGGAAACTATGGCTACACCTTC. The entire variable domain, with the stretches around the CDR3 drawn from the reference TRBV7-9 and TRBJ1-2 proteins, is DTGVSQNPRHKITKRGQNVTFRCDPISEHNRLYWYRQTLGQGPEFLTYFQNEAQLEKSRLLSDRFSAERPKGSFSTLEIQRTEQGDSAMYLCASSLFGGNYGYTFGSGTRLTVV.